This note documents a single T cell receptor beta chain sequence. This sample was included in a study of blood T cell repertoires in COVID-19. At the level of the study: Nucleic acid was either cDNA or gDNA, and it came from T cells, B-cell-depleted T cells, or PBMCs.

Using immunoSEQ multiplex PCR, the repertoire was profiled, and TCRdb retains in-frame clones only, with some absent. Found here are tens of thousands of clones, 80% to 95% of them singletons; the top ten hold roughly 2.4%. Germline V gene data show CDR1 as SGHNT and CDR2 as YENEEA. This CDR3 spans 17 amino acids. Trimming left V 1 base short and J 0 bases short, with 16 bases between. The sequence came from a man aged 60-69 years with acute or convalescent COVID-19. The V and J genes are TRBV11-3 and TRBJ2-7; TRBD2 is a possible D gene (5 bases). The sequencing input was peripheral blood. CDR3 in DNA: TGTGCCAGCAGCTTAGTAAGACGGCGGGCGAGCTCCTACGAGCAGTACTTC. This sequence encodes CASSLVRRRASSYEQYF.